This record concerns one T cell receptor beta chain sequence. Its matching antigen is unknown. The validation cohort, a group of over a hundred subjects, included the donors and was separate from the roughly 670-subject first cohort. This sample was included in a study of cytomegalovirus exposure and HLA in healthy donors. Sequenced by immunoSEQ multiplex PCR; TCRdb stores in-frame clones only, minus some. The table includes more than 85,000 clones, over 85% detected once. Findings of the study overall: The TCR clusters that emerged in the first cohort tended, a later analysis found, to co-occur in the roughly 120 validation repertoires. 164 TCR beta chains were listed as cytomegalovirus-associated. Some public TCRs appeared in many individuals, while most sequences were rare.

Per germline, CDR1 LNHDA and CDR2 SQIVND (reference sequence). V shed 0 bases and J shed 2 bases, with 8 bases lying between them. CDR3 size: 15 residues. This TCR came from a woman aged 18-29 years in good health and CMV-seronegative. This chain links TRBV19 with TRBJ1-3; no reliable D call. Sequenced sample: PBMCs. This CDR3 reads CASSIDSGTGNTIYF. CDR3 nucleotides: TGTGCCAGTAGTATAGATTCAGGAACTGGAAACACCATATATTTT.